This T cell receptor beta chain was recorded in a study of blood T cell repertoires in COVID-19. Study-level information: Sites across the United States, Italy and Spain contributed samples from acute and convalescent COVID-19.

Clones were sequenced by immunoSEQ multiplex PCR, and TCRdb holds only the in-frame ones, with some missing. The sample lists approximately 200,000 clones; 65% to 90% were seen once. V was trimmed by 10 bases and J by 4 bases, leaving 11 bases between them. Germline V gene lookup returns CDR1 SNHLY and CDR2 FYNNEI. The length of the CDR3 is 11 residues. The clonotype originates from a woman aged 25 to 39 who had been exposed to COVID-19. The chain is built from TRBV2 and TRBJ2-7, with D unclear. Sequencing used PBMCs or T cells enriched from blood (not recorded which). The CDR3 region is CATSPLYEQYF. The CDR3 region has the DNA TGTGCCACCAGCCCCCTTTACGAGCAGTACTTC.